This T cell receptor (beta chain) is from a study of blood T cell repertoires in COVID-19. About the research overall: From the United States, Italy and Spain came samples of acute and convalescent COVID-19. Sample material is recorded as cDNA or gDNA derived from T cells, B-cell-depleted T cells, or PBMCs.

In the study's own analysis: The assay estimated nucleated cells by amplifying reference gene primers. Data came from immunoSEQ multiplex PCR; TCRdb stores just in-frame clones and leaves some out. V, J and clone size are those of that table, while D and trimming were read from the DNA. Of roughly 120,000 clones detected, roughly 86% appear once; the ten largest clones hold around 4.6%. CDR3 size: 14 residues. Germline V lookup: CDR1 SNHLY, CDR2 FYNNEI. Trimming cost V 8 bases and J 1 base, with 14 bases left between them. The receptor's source is a man aged 35 to 55 with acute or convalescent COVID-19. Sequencing was done on a sample of peripheral blood. V usage is TRBV2 and J usage is TRBJ1-1; weak D call: TRBD1 (6 bases). The CDR3: CASSGPGANTEAFF. Written as DNA, the CDR3 is TGTGCCAGCTCCGGTCCAGGGGCGAACACTGAAGCTTTCTTT.